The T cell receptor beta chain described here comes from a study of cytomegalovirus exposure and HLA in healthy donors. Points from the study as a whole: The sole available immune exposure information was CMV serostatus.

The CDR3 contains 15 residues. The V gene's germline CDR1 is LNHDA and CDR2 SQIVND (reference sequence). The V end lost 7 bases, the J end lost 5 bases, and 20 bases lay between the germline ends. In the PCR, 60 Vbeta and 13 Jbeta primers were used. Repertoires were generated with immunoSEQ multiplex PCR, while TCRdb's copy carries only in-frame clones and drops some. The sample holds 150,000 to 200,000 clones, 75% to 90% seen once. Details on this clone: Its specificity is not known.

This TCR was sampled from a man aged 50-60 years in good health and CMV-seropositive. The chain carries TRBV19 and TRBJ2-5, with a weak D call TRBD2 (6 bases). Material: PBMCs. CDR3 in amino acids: CASIGTGEREETQYF. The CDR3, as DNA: TGTGCCAGTATCGGGACTGGGGAGAGAGAGGAGACCCAGTACTTC.